This T cell receptor beta chain emerged from a study of blood T cell repertoires in COVID-19. Study context: Sites in the United States, Italy and Spain provided acute and convalescent COVID-19 samples. The analysed material was cDNA or gDNA that came from T cells, B-cell-depleted T cells, or PBMCs.

Source study methods: Estimates of nucleated cell counts were drawn from the amplification of reference gene primers. The protocol was immunoSEQ multiplex PCR, while the TCRdb copy is restricted to in-frame clones and leaves out a portion. V and J calls plus clone size are reproduced from that table; the DNA served to infer D and trimming. The table includes around 100,000 clones, 88% detected once. Trimming took off 4 bases at V and 5 bases at J, with 13 bases between the two ends. The CDR3 has 14 residues. Germline V gene data show CDR1 as SGHVS and CDR2 as FQNEAQ. This chain joins TRBV7-8 and TRBJ2-3; D uncertain. Material for sequencing was peripheral blood. This clonotype originated in a human donor in a cohort sampled during active COVID-19. DNA of the CDR3: TGTGCCAGCAGCTCAGAGGTCCATCAAGATACGCAGTATTTT. This translates into CASSSEVHQDTQYF.